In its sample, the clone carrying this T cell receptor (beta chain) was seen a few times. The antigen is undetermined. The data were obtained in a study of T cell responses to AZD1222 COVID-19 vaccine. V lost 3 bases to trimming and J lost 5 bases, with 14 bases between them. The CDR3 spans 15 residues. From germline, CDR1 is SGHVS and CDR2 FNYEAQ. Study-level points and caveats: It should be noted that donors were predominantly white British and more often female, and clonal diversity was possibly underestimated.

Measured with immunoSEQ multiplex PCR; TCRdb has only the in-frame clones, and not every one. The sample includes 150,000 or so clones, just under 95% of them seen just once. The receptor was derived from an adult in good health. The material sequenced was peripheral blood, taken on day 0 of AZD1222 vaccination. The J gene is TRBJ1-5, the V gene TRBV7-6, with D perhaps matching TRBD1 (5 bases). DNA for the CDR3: TGTGCCAGCAGCTTGGGGGGATTAGGCGATCAGCCCCAGCATTTT. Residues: CASSLGGLGDQPQHF.